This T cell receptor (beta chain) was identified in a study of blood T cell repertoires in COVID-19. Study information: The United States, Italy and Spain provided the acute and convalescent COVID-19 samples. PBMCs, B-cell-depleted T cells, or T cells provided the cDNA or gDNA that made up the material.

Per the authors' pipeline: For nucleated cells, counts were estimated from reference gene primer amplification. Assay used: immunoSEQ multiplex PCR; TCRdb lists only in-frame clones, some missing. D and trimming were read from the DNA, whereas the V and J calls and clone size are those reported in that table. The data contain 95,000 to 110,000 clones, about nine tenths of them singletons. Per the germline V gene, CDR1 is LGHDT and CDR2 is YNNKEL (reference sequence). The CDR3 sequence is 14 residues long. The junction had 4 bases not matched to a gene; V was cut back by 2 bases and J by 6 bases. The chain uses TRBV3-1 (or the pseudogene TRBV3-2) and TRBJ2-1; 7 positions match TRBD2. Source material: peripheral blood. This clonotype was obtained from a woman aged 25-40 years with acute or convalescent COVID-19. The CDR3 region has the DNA TGTGCCAGCAGCCAAACCGGGACTATCAATGAGCAGTTCTTC. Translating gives CASSQTGTINEQFF.